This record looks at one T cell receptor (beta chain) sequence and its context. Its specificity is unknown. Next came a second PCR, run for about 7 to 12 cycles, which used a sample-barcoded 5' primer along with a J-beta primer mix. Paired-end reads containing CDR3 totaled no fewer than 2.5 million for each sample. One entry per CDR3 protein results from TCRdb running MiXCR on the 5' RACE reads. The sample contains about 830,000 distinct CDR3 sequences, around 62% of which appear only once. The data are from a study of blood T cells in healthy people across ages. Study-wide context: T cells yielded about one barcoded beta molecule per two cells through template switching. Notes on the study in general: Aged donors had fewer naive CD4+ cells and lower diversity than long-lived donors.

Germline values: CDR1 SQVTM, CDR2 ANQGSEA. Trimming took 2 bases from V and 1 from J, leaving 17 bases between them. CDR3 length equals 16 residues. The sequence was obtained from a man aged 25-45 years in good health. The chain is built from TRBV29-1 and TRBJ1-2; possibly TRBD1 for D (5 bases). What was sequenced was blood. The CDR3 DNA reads TGCAGCGTTGAACCGGGACCCTCGAATATTAACTATGGCTACACCTTC. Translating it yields CSVEPGPSNINYGYTF.